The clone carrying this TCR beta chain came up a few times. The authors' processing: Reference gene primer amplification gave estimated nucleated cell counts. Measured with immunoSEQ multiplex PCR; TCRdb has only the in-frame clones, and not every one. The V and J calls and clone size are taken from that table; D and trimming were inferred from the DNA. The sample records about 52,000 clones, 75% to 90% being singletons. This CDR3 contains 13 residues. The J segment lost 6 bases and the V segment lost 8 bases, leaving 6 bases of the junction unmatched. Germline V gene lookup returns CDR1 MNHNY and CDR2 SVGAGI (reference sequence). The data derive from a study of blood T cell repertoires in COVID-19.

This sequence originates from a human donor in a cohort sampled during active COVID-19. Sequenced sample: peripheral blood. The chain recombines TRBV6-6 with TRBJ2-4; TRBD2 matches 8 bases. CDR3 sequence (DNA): TGTGCCAGCCGGGGGGGGGAGCGAAACATTCAGTACTTC. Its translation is CASRGGERNIQYF.